This T cell receptor (beta chain) stems from a study of CD8 T cells in ankylosing spondylitis. Notes on the study in general: The study looked at matched synovial fluid samples from ankylosing spondylitis patients. Disease-linked clones were reported to be significantly enriched there.

V lost 2 bases and J lost 5; bases outside the gene matches: 5. The CDR3 totals 14 residues. CDR1 is LGHDT and CDR2 is YNNKEL in the germline V gene (reference sequence). Using its own MiXCR run on the 5' RACE reads, TCRdb lists one record per CDR3 protein. Of 200,000 to 250,000 distinct CDR3 sequences listed, 9.5% to 12% are singletons. At least ten counts were recorded for this clonotype. Its antigen is unknown. The genes are TRBV3-1 and TRBJ2-5; TRBD2 agrees at 7 bases. The specimen was blood, either unsorted or a sorted T cell fraction (not recorded which). This TCR came from a male donor with ankylosing spondylitis or in good health (not recorded which). CDR3 sequence: CASSQMTSKETQYF. The CDR3 nucleotides read TGTGCCAGCAGCCAAATGACTAGCAAGGAGACCCAGTACTTC.